The 25 T cell receptor beta chains below were found in one sample sequenced in a study of regulatory T cells in long-lasting Graves disease (dated by TCRdb to the early 2020s). The intended sense of this specimen's time point label: persistent/refractory GD, antithyroid drugs over 5 years with positive TRAb. For both TCR sequencing and RNA sequencing, RNA was extracted from PBMCs using TRIzol. Libraries were constructed by multiplex PCR. Instrument used: Illumina HiSeq 4000. To build TCR beta libraries, CDR3 regions were amplified by Arm-PCR using iRepertoire HTBI primers. TCRdb handled the public reads itself, with Q25 trimming in fastp and clone calling in MiXCR, and kept productive beta chains. Each CDR3 protein appears once, grouped with its most common genes and DNA. The sample profile shows about 470,000 distinct CDR3 sequences; roughly 21% of them were found once. In total, the top ten clones hold about 7% of the sample.

Material: peripheral blood mononuclear cells (PBMCs), obtained when the disease was refractory, from a patient treated with antithyroid drugs. These receptors were taken from a female donor with Graves disease.

J is TRBJ1-2 and V is TRBV4-3; D not resolved. The ends were cut back, 0 bases at V and 4 bases at J, with 15 bases in the middle. The germline gives CDR1 LGHNA, CDR2 YSLEER. The CDR3 covers 16 residues. The CDR3 DNA is TGCGCCAGCAGCCAAGAACAAAGGGCGGCCTTCTATGGCTACACCTTC. Amino acids: CASSQEQRAAFYGYTF.

Ten or more counts support this clonotype. The J gene is TRBJ2-7, the V gene TRBV28; 13 nucleotides line up with TRBD2. Germline-derived CDR1 and CDR2 are MDHEN and SYDVKM. There are 20 residues in the CDR3. Losses at the gene ends were 5 bases for V and 3 bases for J; bases not matched to a gene: 19. CDR3 nucleotides: TGTGCCAGCAGTGCCCTTAGGACTAGCGGGAGCCTCCCCGGGTTCTACGAGCAGTACTTC. Its translation is CASSALRTSGSLPGFYEQYF.

This clonotype was detected ten times or more. Mismatch with germline at one junction end may stem from a read error. This chain connects TRBV5-1 to TRBJ1-1; 9 positions match TRBD1. Germline V gene data show CDR1 as SGHRS and CDR2 as YFSETQ. The CDR3 has 15 residues. For the CDR3, the DNA is TGTGCCAGCAGTCTGGGACAGGGAATGAACACTGAAGCTTTCTTT. Protein sequence: CASSLGQGMNTEAFF. Together with reference TRBV5-1 and TRBJ1-1, the CDR3 gives the full variable domain: KAGVTQTPRYLIKTRGQQVTLSCSPISGHRSVSWYQQTPGQGLQFLFEYFSETQRNKGNFPGRFSGRQFSNSRSEMNVSTLELGDSALYLCASSLGQGMNTEAFFGQGTRLTVV.

In this sample, this clonotype turned up many times. The genes are TRBV28 and TRBJ2-4; the match to TRBD1 covers 7 bases. V dropped 6 bases and J dropped 0; count of bases not matched to a gene: 14. The CDR3 loop spans 18 amino acids. Per the germline V gene, CDR1 is MDHEN and CDR2 is SYDVKM. The CDR3 spells CASSQPRYRGLAKNIQYF. The CDR3 nucleotides are TGTGCCAGCAGCCAACCCCGTTATAGGGGGCTAGCCAAAAACATTCAGTACTTC.

At least ten counts were recorded for this clonotype. J is TRBJ2-5 and V is TRBV6-1; no reliable D call. Germline CDR1 and CDR2: MNHNS and SASEGT. Between the trimmed V and J ends, which lost 4 bases and 3 bases, there was a span of 12 bases. The CDR3 contains 14 residues. CDR3 protein: CASSVGISEETQYF. CDR3 sequence (DNA): TGTGCCAGCAGTGTTGGGATCTCGGAAGAGACCCAGTACTTC.

This clonotype was counted a few times. This chain uses TRBV6-2 or TRBV6-3 with TRBJ1-1; D possibly corresponds to TRBD1 (5 bases). The CDR3 is 13 residues long. Germline CDR1 MNHEY, CDR2 SVGEGT. V dropped 0 bases and J dropped 7 bases, with 9 bases sitting between them. The CDR3 loop reads CASSYSTQGEAFF. For the CDR3, the DNA is TGTGCCAGCAGTTACTCGACTCAGGGTGAAGCTTTCTTT.

There are a few counts of this clonotype. J is TRBJ2-2 and V is TRBV12-3 or TRBV12-4, with 11 positions matching TRBD2. Trimming cost V 3 bases and J 0 bases; bases outside gene matches: 9. This CDR3 region has 19 residues. The CDR3 nucleotides read TGTGCCAGCAGTTTTAGTGGGCTAGCGGGAGGTTCGAACACCGGGGAGCTGTTTTTT. Translated, it gives CASSFSGLAGGSNTGELFF.

V usage is TRBV27 and J usage is TRBJ1-1; TRBD1 might be the D (5 bases). This CDR3 is built from 13 residues. V was trimmed by 5 bases and J by 5 bases, leaving 12 bases between them. Germline-derived CDR1 and CDR2 are MNHEY and SMNVEV (reference sequence). The CDR3 nucleotides are TGTGCCAGCAGTGGATTCGGACATACTGAAGCTTTCTTT. This codes for CASSGFGHTEAFF.

This clonotype occurred a few times. The chain links TRBV6-1 to TRBJ1-5; 7 nucleotides line up with TRBD1. V shed 8 bases, J shed 11 bases, and the junction held 18 bases outside the gene matches. The CDR3 extends over 15 amino acids. The germline CDR1 and CDR2 sequences are MNHNS and SASEGT. This CDR3 is CASLSTGTVAMAQHF. In DNA, the CDR3 is TGTGCCAGCCTATCTACCGGGACAGTAGCGATGGCCCAGCATTTT.

The table lists this clonotype with many counts. The rearrangement joins TRBV6-2 or TRBV6-3 to TRBJ2-7; D not resolved. From germline, CDR1 is MNHEY and CDR2 SVGEGT. Trimming cost V 5 bases and J 4 bases, with 9 bases left between them. The length of the CDR3 is 12 residues. The CDR3 protein is CASSDAAYEQYF. The CDR3 DNA follows: TGTGCCAGCAGTGACGCGGCTTACGAGCAGTACTTC.

This clonotype was observed a handful of times. The V gene is TRBV24-1, the J gene TRBJ2-2; possibly TRBD1 for D (5 bases). In germline, CDR1 is KGHDR, CDR2 SFDVKD. The CDR3 extends over 13 amino acids. Trimming took 9 bases from V and 3 from J, leaving 10 bases between them. CDR3: CATQGTYTGELFF. As DNA, the CDR3 is TGTGCCACCCAGGGAACCTACACCGGGGAGCTGTTTTTT.

This clonotype has ten or more counts. V and J are TRBV10-3 and TRBJ1-1, with unresolved D. V gave up 4 bases and J gave up 2 bases, with 2 bases separating them. This CDR3 has 11 amino acids. Germline V gene data show CDR1 as ENHRY and CDR2 as SYGVKD. The CDR3 DNA reads TGTGCCATCAGTGGTAACACTGAAGCTTTCTTT. Translating gives CAISGNTEAFF.

This clonotype was observed at least ten times. V usage is TRBV2 and J usage is TRBJ1-1; D remains ambiguous. Per the germline V gene, CDR1 is SNHLY and CDR2 is FYNNEI. V was pared by 2 bases and J by 0 bases, with 10 bases between. The CDR3 totals 15 residues. The CDR3 protein is CASSEFGPMNTEAFF. For the CDR3, the DNA is TGTGCCAGCAGTGAATTTGGTCCGATGAACACTGAAGCTTTCTTT.

The chain combines TRBV3-1 with TRBJ2-1; D might be TRBD2 (6 bases). Germline CDR1 reads LGHDT; CDR2 reads YNNKEL (reference sequence). This CDR3 comprises 14 residues. Trimming removed 4 bases at V and 4 bases at J, with 11 bases between. The chain's CDR3 is CASSPAGMYNEQFF. For the CDR3, the DNA is TGTGCCAGCAGCCCGGCGGGGATGTACAATGAGCAGTTCTTC.

As regards this clonotype: This sequence may be a read error, since a much larger clone differs from it by one base. The genes are TRBV6-9 and TRBJ2-5; 14 nucleotides line up with TRBD2. Germline-derived CDR1 and CDR2 are MNHGY and SVAAGI. CDR3 length: 16 residues. DNA of the CDR3: TGTGCCAGCGGTTACCGCGGACTAGCGGGAGGAAAGACCCAGTACTTC. Translated, it gives CASGYRGLAGGKTQYF.

This clonotype occurred a few times. CDR3 coding DNA: TGTGCCTGGAGCCGGACTAGCGGGAAAGAGACCCAGTACTTC. Its protein product is CAWSRTSGKETQYF. The J gene is TRBJ2-5, the V gene TRBV30; 12 bases match TRBD2. Unmatched junction bases numbered 2, after V lost 3 bases and J lost 3 bases. This CDR3 has 14 residues. Germline V lookup: CDR1 GTSNPN, CDR2 SVGIG (reference sequence).

The V gene is TRBV10-3, the J gene TRBJ2-5, with 14 bases aligning to TRBD2. The trim removed 8 bases at V and 1 base at J, leaving 6 bases unmatched. The CDR3 runs 16 residues. Germline CDR1 reads ENHRY; CDR2 reads SYGVKD. CDR3 in DNA: TGTGCCATCGGAAGACTAGCGGGGGGGGTCCAAGAGACCCAGTACTTC. Translating it yields CAIGRLAGGVQETQYF.

About this clonotype itself: A read error is possible here, since a much larger clone lies one base away. The CDR3 does not end in the conserved phenylalanine or tryptophan, so this is likely a read error. This chain uses TRBV12-3 or TRBV12-4 with TRBJ1-5; TRBD1 might be the D (5 bases). CDR3 length: 13 amino acids. Between the trimmed V and J ends, which lost 4 bases and 4 bases, there was a span of 8 bases. DNA for the CDR3: TGTGCCAGCAGTTGGGGGGTAAATCAGCCCCAGCATATT. The encoded protein is CASSWGVNQPQHI.

At least ten counts were recorded for this clonotype. The V gene is TRBV28, the J gene TRBJ2-7; D possibly corresponds to TRBD1 (6 bases). The V gene's germline CDR1 is MDHEN and CDR2 SYDVKM. The CDR3 has 14 residues. Trimming left V 3 bases short and J 2 bases short, with 11 bases between. The CDR3: CASSFSDRTYEQYF. DNA of the CDR3: TGTGCCAGCAGTTTCTCTGACAGGACCTACGAGCAGTACTTC.

Of note for this clonotype: A read error likely explains this, since a far larger clone differs by one base. The chain combines TRBV11-1 with TRBJ2-7; D is ambiguous. The DNA end is more similar to TRBJ2-5, so the J call may be wrong. The CDR3 is 11 amino acids. Per the germline V gene, CDR1 is SGHAT and CDR2 is FQDESV (reference sequence). The chain's CDR3 is CARSYQETQYF. In nucleotides, the CDR3 is TGTGCCCGCAGCTACCAAGAGACCCAGTACTTC.

The table lists this clonotype with a few counts. The chain carries TRBV29-1 and TRBJ2-2; TRBD1 matches 10 bases. The germline V gene has CDR1 SQVTM and CDR2 ANQGSEA. This CDR3 spans 15 amino acids. Germline trimming cut 7 bases from V and 3 bases from J; bases unmatched to any gene: 8. The CDR3 is CSALDRGRDTGELFF. The CDR3 bases are TGCAGCGCACTAGACAGGGGGCGAGACACCGGGGAGCTGTTTTTT.

This clonotype has ten or more counts. V gene TRBV7-8 combines with J gene TRBJ1-4; D is unresolved. The germline V gene has CDR1 SGHVS and CDR2 FQNEAQ. Trimming stripped 2 bases from V and 6 bases from J, with 10 bases between. The CDR3 contains 14 residues. CDR3 bases: TGTGCCAGCAGCTTAAGCGGGGAATATGAAAAACTGTTTTTT. Residues: CASSLSGEYEKLFF.

This clonotype was observed at least ten times. V gene TRBV6-1 combines with J gene TRBJ2-7; TRBD2 is a possible D gene (5 bases). The CDR3 extends over 13 amino acids. CDR1 is MNHNS and CDR2 is SASEGT in the germline V gene. Trimming cost V 9 bases and J 3 bases, with 15 bases left between them. The CDR3 nucleotides are TGTGCCAGACTCGTTACTAGGAACTACGAGCAGTACTTC. As protein: CARLVTRNYEQYF.

The V gene is TRBV7-8, the J gene TRBJ2-1; 9 bases fit TRBD2. Germline V gene data show CDR1 as SGHVS and CDR2 as FQNEAQ. This CDR3 contains 16 residues. V trimming: 1 base; J trimming: 8 bases; junction bases outside the gene matches: 9. The CDR3 nucleotides read TGTGCCAGCAGCTTAGGACTAGCGGATCTACAATATGAGCAGTTCTTC. Translating it yields CASSLGLADLQYEQFF.

The chain couples TRBV28 to TRBJ2-1, with D possibly matching TRBD2 (6 bases). V was trimmed by 1 base and J by 0 bases, leaving 10 bases between them. Germline V gene data show CDR1 as MDHEN and CDR2 as SYDVKM. CDR3 length equals 16 residues. The CDR3 is CASSLLGEASYNEQFF. CDR3 sequence (DNA): TGTGCCAGCAGTTTATTGGGGGAGGCCTCCTACAATGAGCAGTTCTTC.